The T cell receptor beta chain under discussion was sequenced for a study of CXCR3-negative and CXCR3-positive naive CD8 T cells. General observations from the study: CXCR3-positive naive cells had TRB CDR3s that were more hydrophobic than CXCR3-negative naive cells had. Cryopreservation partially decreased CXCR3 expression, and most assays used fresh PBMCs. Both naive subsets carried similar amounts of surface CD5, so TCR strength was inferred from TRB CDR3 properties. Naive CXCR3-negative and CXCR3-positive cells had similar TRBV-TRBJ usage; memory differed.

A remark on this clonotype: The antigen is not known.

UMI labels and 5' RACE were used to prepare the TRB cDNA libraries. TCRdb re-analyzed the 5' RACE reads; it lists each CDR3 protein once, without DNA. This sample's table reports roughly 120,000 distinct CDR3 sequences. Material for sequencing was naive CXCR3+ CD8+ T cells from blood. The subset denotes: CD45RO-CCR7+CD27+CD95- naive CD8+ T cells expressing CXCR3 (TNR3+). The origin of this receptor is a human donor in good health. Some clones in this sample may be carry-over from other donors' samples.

This CDR3 is CASSYALTITGELFF. The chain joins TRBV6-2 or TRBV6-3 to TRBJ2-2; without DNA, the TCRdb call of TRBD2 cannot be checked. CDR1 and CDR2 from the germline V gene are MNHEY and SVGEGT. This CDR3 has 15 residues.